Listed here are 27 T cell receptor beta chains from one sample, sequenced in a study of cytomegalovirus exposure and HLA in healthy donors (dated by TCRdb to 2016 to 2017). Receptor amplification or capture employed the immunoSEQ multiplex PCR assay. Imported from immuneACCESS, the table was reduced by TCRdb to in-frame sequences with V and J called. These copies leave out some clones; in studies compared against another copy, an unresolved V gene accounts for under half, and the cause of the remainder is not known. This sample comprises over 100,000 clones, roughly nine tenths of them detected only once. The ten most abundant clones make up more than 0.95% of the sample. Sequencing was carried out using PBMCs. The receptors derive from a woman younger than 30 in good health and CMV-seronegative.

This chain connects TRBV18 to TRBJ2-7, with D uncertain. The V gene lost 2 bases and the J gene lost 2 bases, with 7 bases spanning the gap. This CDR3 spans 13 amino acids. CDR1 is KGHSH, CDR2 LQKENI, per germline. The CDR3, as DNA: TGTGCCAGCTCACCAGGCACAGCCTACGAGCAGTACTTC. This translates into CASSPGTAYEQYF.

The V gene is TRBV19, the J gene TRBJ1-3, with D unresolved. With 7 bases removed from V and 2 bases from J, the gap between germline ends came to 12 bases. The germline V gene encodes CDR1 LNHDA and CDR2 SQIVND (reference sequence). This CDR3 spans 14 amino acids. DNA for the CDR3: TGTGCCAGTACTCATCCCCGGGCTGGAAACACCATATATTTT. Its protein product is CASTHPRAGNTIYF.

The V gene is TRBV6-1, the J gene TRBJ1-2; D unclear. Germline V gene sequence: CDR1 MNHNS, CDR2 SASEGT. This CDR3 contains 14 residues. Deletions cut 4 bases from V and 0 bases from J, with 9 bases between. The CDR3 coding sequence is TGTGCCAGCAGTGTTTACAGAACTAACTATGGCTACACCTTC. Encoded protein: CASSVYRTNYGYTF.

The CDR3 DNA reads TGTGCCAGCAGCCTTCAACAGGGGAAAAGCTCCTACAATGAGCAGTTCTTC. Translating gives CASSLQQGKSSYNEQFF. The genes are TRBV2 and TRBJ2-1, with TRBD1 matching over 7 bases. Losses at the gene ends were 6 bases for V and 0 bases for J; bases not matched to a gene: 11. The length of the CDR3 is 17 residues. CDR1 is SNHLY and CDR2 is FYNNEI in the germline V gene. Variable domain in full (rest from reference TRBV2 and TRBJ2-1): EPEVTQTPSHQVTQMGQEVILRCVPISNHLYFYWYRQILGQKVEFLVSFYNNEISEKSEIFDDQFSVERPDGSNFTLKIRSTKLEDSAMYFCASSLQQGKSSYNEQFFGPGTRLTVL.

The chain uses TRBV19 and TRBJ2-1, with D unresolved. CDR3 length: 15 amino acids. The germline V gene has CDR1 LNHDA and CDR2 SQIVND (reference sequence). Trimming shortened V by 3 bases and J by 7 bases, and 16 bases separated the two germline ends. CDR3: CASSIRQAVTNEQFF. The DNA of the CDR3 is TGTGCCAGTAGTATCCGGCAGGCCGTCACGAATGAGCAGTTCTTC.

This chain connects TRBV9 to TRBJ2-1, with 8 bases lining up with TRBD1. The CDR3 contains 15 residues. Looked up from germline, CDR1 is SGDLS and CDR2 is YYNGEE. The trim removed 0 bases at V and 6 bases at J, leaving 5 bases unmatched. The CDR3 reads CASSVAKDRVNEQFF. For the CDR3, the DNA is TGTGCCAGCAGCGTAGCTAAGGACAGGGTCAATGAGCAGTTCTTC.

Here the CDR3 DNA reads TGTGCCAGCAGCCTAAGACAGGGGTCCTACGAGCAGTACTTC. Its translation is CASSLRQGSYEQYF. V and J are TRBV7-9 and TRBJ2-7; 8 bases map to TRBD1. The CDR3 contains 14 residues. Unmatched junction bases numbered 4, after V lost 5 bases and J lost 1 base. The germline V gene has CDR1 SEHNR and CDR2 FQNEAQ (reference sequence).

The chain couples TRBV6-1 to TRBJ2-3; no clear D gene. V lost 2 bases to trimming and J lost 9 bases, with 15 bases between them. CDR1 is MNHNS, CDR2 SASEGT, per germline. The CDR3 consists of 14 residues. The CDR3 nucleotides are TGTGCCAGCAGTGAATTGGCGAGCTTGGAGACGCAGTATTTT. It specifies CASSELASLETQYF.

The rearrangement links TRBV27 to TRBJ2-7; possible D gene TRBD1, 6 bases. The germline V gene has CDR1 MNHEY and CDR2 SMNVEV (reference sequence). Deletions cut 0 bases from V and 3 bases from J, with 9 bases between. The CDR3 runs 14 residues. The DNA for the CDR3 is TGTGCCAGCAGTTTATCACAGGGTCTCTACGAGCAGTACTTC. Protein sequence: CASSLSQGLYEQYF.

J is TRBJ2-7 and V is TRBV5-1, with 10 bases matching TRBD2. Losses at the gene ends were 1 base for V and 4 bases for J; bases not matched to a gene: 5. Germline V gene lookup returns CDR1 SGHRS and CDR2 YFSETQ. This CDR3 has 15 amino acids. CDR3 region: CASSLYSGGIYEQYF. The CDR3 DNA reads TGCGCCAGCAGCTTGTATAGCGGGGGGATATACGAGCAGTACTTC.

This rearrangement joins TRBV4-1 to TRBJ2-1; the match to TRBD2 covers 10 bases. The CDR3 extends over 16 amino acids. The germline CDR1 and CDR2 sequences are MGHRA and YSYEKL. The ends lost 1 base at V and 3 bases at J; junction bases unmatched: 3. The CDR3 nucleotides read TGCGCCAGCAGCCAAGCTAGCGGGGGAAACTACAATGAGCAGTTCTTC. Its protein is CASSQASGGNYNEQFF.

This rearrangement joins TRBV2 to TRBJ1-4; D gene unclear. The V end lost 3 bases, the J end lost 4 bases, and 9 bases lay between the germline ends. The CDR3 covers 14 residues. Germline lookup yields CDR1 SNHLY and CDR2 FYNNEI. CDR3 bases: TGTGCCAGCAGTGACCACAGATATAATGAAAAACTGTTTTTT. This sequence encodes CASSDHRYNEKLFF. The full variable domain, completed using reference TRBV2 and TRBJ1-4, is EPEVTQTPSHQVTQMGQEVILRCVPISNHLYFYWYRQILGQKVEFLVSFYNNEISEKSEIFDDQFSVERPDGSNFTLKIRSTKLEDSAMYFCASSDHRYNEKLFFGSGTQLSVL.

This clone showed up just once. This sequence joins TRBV9 and TRBJ1-1, with D possibly being TRBD1 (5 bases). Germline V gene sequence: CDR1 SGDLS, CDR2 YYNGEE. The CDR3 has 15 amino acids. The V end was cut by 5 bases, the J end by 2 bases, with 16 bases between. The CDR3 here is CASSLSGGINTEAFF. CDR3 sequence (DNA): TGTGCCAGCAGTTTGAGTGGGGGGATAAACACTGAAGCTTTCTTT.

This chain links TRBV6-5 with TRBJ1-5; no clear D gene. V lost 2 bases, J lost 7 bases, and 12 bases lay in between. CDR1 MNHEY and CDR2 SVGAGI come from the germline V gene. CDR3 length equals 14 residues. CDR3 sequence: CASSYTLGSQPQHF. The DNA of the CDR3 is TGTGCCAGCAGTTACACCCTCGGTAGCCAGCCCCAGCATTTT.

The rearrangement links TRBV7-2 to TRBJ1-1, with D tentatively TRBD1 (6 bases). CDR1 is SGHTA and CDR2 is FQGNSA in the germline V gene. The CDR3 runs 17 residues. Deletions cut 4 bases from V and 0 bases from J, with 18 bases between. CDR3 in DNA: TGTGCCAGCAGCTCCCCGCGGGTCAGGGGCCTGAACACTGAAGCTTTCTTT. Translation gives CASSSPRVRGLNTEAFF.

The V and J genes are TRBV4-1 and TRBJ2-3, with 13 bases matching TRBD2. The germline V gene encodes CDR1 MGHRA and CDR2 YSYEKL. The CDR3 spans 16 residues. The J segment lost 4 bases and the V segment lost 8 bases, leaving 9 bases of the junction unmatched. This CDR3 is CASGTGTSGDADTQYF. The CDR3, as DNA: TGCGCCAGCGGTACAGGGACTAGCGGGGACGCAGATACGCAGTATTTT.

The rearrangement joins TRBV11-3 to TRBJ2-7; 7 nucleotides align to TRBD2. Germline V gene lookup returns CDR1 SGHNT and CDR2 YENEEA. This CDR3 contains 14 residues. Trimming took 4 bases from V and 7 from J; bases not matched to a gene: 10. For the CDR3, the DNA is TGTGCCAGCAGCTCGACCCGGACTAGTGGGGAGCAGTACTTC. The encoded protein is CASSSTRTSGEQYF. The variable domain in full, completed from reference TRBV11-3 and TRBJ2-7, reads EAGVVQSPRYKIIEKKQPVAFWCNPISGHNTLYWYLQNLGQGPELLIRYENEEAVDDSQLPKDRFSAERLKGVDSTLKIQPAELGDSAVYLCASSSTRTSGEQYFGPGTRLTVT.

V is TRBV13 and J is TRBJ1-5; a possible D gene is TRBD1 (5 bases). CDR3 length: 15 amino acids. Trimming stripped 5 bases from V and 1 base from J, with 12 bases between. Germline lookup yields CDR1 PRHDT and CDR2 FYEKMQ (reference sequence). The CDR3 loop is CASSRGGWSNQPQHF. CDR3 coding DNA: TGTGCCAGCAGCCGGGGGGGTTGGAGCAATCAGCCCCAGCATTTT.

The chain is built from TRBV7-3 and TRBJ2-2; TRBD2 agrees at 11 bases. J was trimmed by 5 bases and V by 6 bases; bases with no gene match: 5. Looked up from germline, CDR1 is SGHTA and CDR2 is FQGTGA. The CDR3 has 15 residues. The CDR3 is CASRAGLAVTGELFF. The CDR3 DNA reads TGTGCCAGCAGAGCGGGACTAGCGGTAACCGGGGAGCTGTTTTTT.

In this sample, this clone turned up a few times. The J gene is TRBJ1-5, the V gene TRBV19; possible D gene TRBD1, 6 bases. Germline lookup yields CDR1 LNHDA and CDR2 SQIVND (reference sequence). This CDR3 has 15 residues. The ends were cut back, 1 base at V and 0 bases at J, with 7 bases in the middle. CDR3 region: CASSIAGDSNQPQHF. In nucleotides, the CDR3 is TGTGCCAGTAGTATAGCAGGGGATAGCAATCAGCCCCAGCATTTT.

The gene calls are TRBV5-1 and TRBJ1-4, with 8 nucleotides matching TRBD1. Unmatched junction bases numbered 5, after V lost 0 bases and J lost 7 bases. This CDR3 comprises 15 residues. CDR1 is SGHRS, CDR2 YFSETQ, per germline. The CDR3 DNA reads as TGCGCCAGCAGCTTGGGGGGACAGGCTAGTGAAAAACTGTTTTTT. Translating gives CASSLGGQASEKLFF.

This clone was seen once. The chain recombines TRBV29-1 with TRBJ2-7; a weak D match, TRBD1 (6 bases). V was cut by 7 bases and J by 0 bases, with 10 bases left in between. The CDR3 consists of 12 residues. From germline, CDR1 is SQVTM and CDR2 ANQGSEA. As DNA, the CDR3 is TGCAGCGCCCTGGACAGCTCCTACGAGCAGTACTTC. It translates to CSALDSSYEQYF.

The V gene is TRBV19, the J gene TRBJ2-1, with D possibly TRBD2 on 6 matching bases. The germline V and J ends were trimmed by 7 bases and 4 bases, with 23 bases remaining between them. Germline V gene sequence: CDR1 LNHDA, CDR2 SQIVND (reference sequence). The CDR3 consists of 17 residues. CDR3 region: CASKGTGTPDSYNEQFF. The CDR3 coding sequence is TGTGCCAGTAAGGGGACTGGGACTCCAGACTCTTACAATGAGCAGTTCTTC.

This rearrangement joins TRBV7-2 to TRBJ2-7; possibly TRBD1 for D (5 bases). The CDR3 loop spans 15 amino acids. Germline V gene data show CDR1 as SGHTA and CDR2 as FQGNSA. V lost 6 bases and J lost 1, with 16 bases in between. In nucleotides, the CDR3 is TGTGCCAGCAGGCCTCAGGACAAACCGTCCTACGAGCAGTACTTC. Translation gives CASRPQDKPSYEQYF.

This chain uses TRBV5-1 with TRBJ1-1; 7 positions match TRBD1. The germline V gene encodes CDR1 SGHRS and CDR2 YFSETQ. The CDR3 sequence is 18 residues long. The ends lost 3 bases at V and 0 bases at J; junction bases unmatched: 14. The CDR3, as DNA: TGCGCCAGCAGCTGGAACGAGGGACAGCCCGTTATGAACACTGAAGCTTTCTTT. It encodes CASSWNEGQPVMNTEAFF.

The chain links TRBV5-1 to TRBJ1-2; the match to TRBD1 covers 11 bases. V was clipped by 5 bases and J by 7 bases; unmatched bases: 7. Per the germline V gene, CDR1 is SGHRS and CDR2 is YFSETQ. The CDR3 consists of 14 residues. The CDR3 DNA sequence: TGCGCCAGCAGACCACCCGGGACAGGGGGTGGCTACACCTTC. Translated, it gives CASRPPGTGGGYTF.

CDR3 residues: CASSLIAGNQETQYF. CDR3 coding DNA: TGTGCCAGCAGCTTAATTGCCGGGAACCAAGAGACCCAGTACTTC. The chain is built from TRBV7-3 and TRBJ2-5, with D possibly matching TRBD2 (5 bases). Germline-derived CDR1 and CDR2 are SGHTA and FQGTGA. This CDR3 comprises 15 residues. Trimming cost V 1 base and J 0 bases, with 9 bases left between them.